These T cell receptor beta chains were read from a single sample in a study of CD8 T cells in Susac syndrome. A single record per CDR3 protein comes from TCRdb applying MiXCR to the immunoSEQ multiplex PCR reads. The repertoire consists of roughly 250,000 distinct CDR3 sequences, with almost 97% occurring once and the leading ten covering roughly 0.1%. The sample comprised CD4+ T cells from PBMCs. These TCRs come from a human donor with Susac syndrome. Both conserved end residues are part of each CDR3. The D gene is left open where the match is weak. Clone size appears in some rows only: once, few, many, or a class for an expanded clone.

d_call: NA
v_call: TRBV9
clone_size: NA
j_call: TRBJ2-7
cdr3_nt: TGTGCCAGCAGCGTATCTTTATGGGGCTACGAGCAGTACTTC
cdr3_aa: CASSVSLWGYEQYF

d_call: NA
v_call: TRBV27
clone_size: NA
j_call: TRBJ1-4
cdr3_nt: TGTGCCAGCGGAGTGCCTGGTGGGGAAAAACTGTTTTTT
cdr3_aa: CASGVPGGEKLFF

d_call: TRBD2
v_call: TRBV5-4
clone_size: NA
j_call: TRBJ2-3
cdr3_nt: TGTGCCAGCAGCTTGGTAGTGGGAGGGCCGTCAGATACGCAGTATTTT
cdr3_aa: CASSLVVGGPSDTQYF

d_call: NA
v_call: TRBV7-3
clone_size: once
j_call: TRBJ2-2
cdr3_nt: TGTGCCAGCAGCAAAGCCCCTAACACCGGGGAGCTGTTTTTT
cdr3_aa: CASSKAPNTGELFF

d_call: NA
v_call: TRBV7-9
clone_size: NA
j_call: TRBJ2-2
cdr3_nt: TGTGCCAGCAGCCCTCCCTACACGAACACCGGGGAGCTGTTTTTT
cdr3_aa: CASSPPYTNTGELFF

d_call: TRBD2
v_call: TRBV20-1
clone_size: NA
j_call: TRBJ2-7
cdr3_nt: TGCAGTGCCCAGATGCTGGGCGGGAGTAGTTACTACGAGCAGTACTTC
cdr3_aa: CSAQMLGGSSYYEQYF

d_call: NA
v_call: TRBV6-5
clone_size: once
j_call: TRBJ2-1
cdr3_nt: TGTGCCAGCAGTTTAGCCGGGACTGTTTACAATGAGCAGTTCTTC
cdr3_aa: CASSLAGTVYNEQFF

d_call: NA
v_call: TRBV25-1
clone_size: once
j_call: TRBJ2-7
cdr3_nt: TGTGCCAGCGCCCGACAGGCCTACGAGCAGTACTTC
cdr3_aa: CASARQAYEQYF

d_call: NA
v_call: TRBV30
clone_size: NA
j_call: TRBJ1-4
cdr3_nt: TGTGCCTGGAGAAACAGGGCACGAGATGAAAAACTGTTTTTT
cdr3_aa: CAWRNRARDEKLFF

d_call: NA
v_call: TRBV12-3/TRBV12-4
clone_size: NA
j_call: TRBJ1-2
cdr3_nt: TGTGCCAGCAGTCCCAACACAGGGACCTTTGGCTACACCTTC
cdr3_aa: CASSPNTGTFGYTF

d_call: TRBD1
v_call: TRBV5-7
clone_size: NA
j_call: TRBJ2-7
cdr3_nt: TGTGCCAGCAGCTTACCCAATTCGGGACAGGGCGACTACGAGCAGTACTTC
cdr3_aa: CASSLPNSGQGDYEQYF

d_call: NA
v_call: TRBV2
clone_size: NA
j_call: TRBJ2-7
cdr3_nt: TGTGCCAGCACGATGGGGGCGACAGCGTACCCACTGAACCCTTACGAGCAGTACTTC
cdr3_aa: CASTMGATAYPLNPYEQYF

d_call: TRBD1
v_call: TRBV6-1
clone_size: NA
j_call: TRBJ1-1
cdr3_nt: TGTGCCAGCAAATGGGGACAGGGGGGTGCTTTCTTT
cdr3_aa: CASKWGQGGAFF

d_call: TRBD1
v_call: TRBV20-1
clone_size: NA
j_call: TRBJ2-2
cdr3_nt: TGCAGTGCTAGATCCCGGACAGGGCAAAACACCGGGGAGCTGTTTTTT
cdr3_aa: CSARSRTGQNTGELFF

d_call: TRBD1
v_call: TRBV29-1
clone_size: NA
j_call: TRBJ1-1
cdr3_nt: TGCAGCGTCTACAGGGGGGCAAAAGCAAACACTGAAGCTTTCTTT
cdr3_aa: CSVYRGAKANTEAFF

d_call: TRBD2
v_call: TRBV29-1
clone_size: NA
j_call: TRBJ2-7
cdr3_nt: TGCAGCGTTCTGACTAGCGGGAGCCCCCCCTACGAGCAGTACTTC
cdr3_aa: CSVLTSGSPPYEQYF

d_call: NA
v_call: TRBV7-8
clone_size: NA
j_call: TRBJ2-4
cdr3_nt: TGTGCCAGCAGCTTTGGGGGCGCGGACATTCAGTACTTC
cdr3_aa: CASSFGGADIQYF

d_call: TRBD2
v_call: TRBV19
clone_size: once
j_call: TRBJ2-7
cdr3_nt: TGTGCCAGTAGTAATCGGGAGGTTTTCAACGAGCAGTACTTC
cdr3_aa: CASSNREVFNEQYF

d_call: NA
v_call: TRBV28
clone_size: NA
j_call: TRBJ2-7
cdr3_nt: TGTGCCAGCAGTTCCTTGGGGACCCCGGAGCAGTACTTC
cdr3_aa: CASSSLGTPEQYF

d_call: TRBD1
v_call: TRBV15
clone_size: NA
j_call: TRBJ1-1
cdr3_nt: TGTGCCACCAGCACTGGGACAGAGAGAGCTTTCTTT
cdr3_aa: CATSTGTERAFF

d_call: NA
v_call: TRBV5-1
clone_size: NA
j_call: TRBJ2-1
cdr3_nt: TGCGCCAGCAGCCAGGGCCGGGGCCGTCCCCTTTACAATGAGCAGTTCTTC
cdr3_aa: CASSQGRGRPLYNEQFF

d_call: NA
v_call: TRBV24-1
clone_size: once
j_call: TRBJ2-1
cdr3_nt: TGTGCCACCAGTGACCATACAGGGGGAGGGGGAAATGAGCAGTTCTTC
cdr3_aa: CATSDHTGGGGNEQFF

d_call: NA
v_call: TRBV28
clone_size: NA
j_call: TRBJ2-3
cdr3_nt: TGTGCCAGCAGTTCCCCCACAGGGGAGGGCACAGATACGCAGTATTTT
cdr3_aa: CASSSPTGEGTDTQYF